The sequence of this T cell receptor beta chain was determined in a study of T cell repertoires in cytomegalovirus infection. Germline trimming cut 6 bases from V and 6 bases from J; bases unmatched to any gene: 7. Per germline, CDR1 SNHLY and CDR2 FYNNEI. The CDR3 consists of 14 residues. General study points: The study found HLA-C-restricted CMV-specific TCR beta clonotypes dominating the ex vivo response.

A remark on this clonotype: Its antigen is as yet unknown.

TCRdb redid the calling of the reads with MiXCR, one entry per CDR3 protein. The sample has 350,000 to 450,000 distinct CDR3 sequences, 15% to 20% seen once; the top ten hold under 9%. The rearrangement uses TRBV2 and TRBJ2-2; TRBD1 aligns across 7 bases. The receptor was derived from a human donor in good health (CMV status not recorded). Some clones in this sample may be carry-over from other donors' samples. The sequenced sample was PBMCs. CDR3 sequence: CASRKIDRAGELFF. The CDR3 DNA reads TGTGCCAGCAGGAAAATCGACAGGGCCGGGGAGCTGTTTTTT.